The T cell receptor beta chain under discussion was sequenced for a study of blood T cell repertoires in COVID-19. About the research overall: Some COVID-19 samples were acute and others convalescent; all came from the United States, Italy and Spain. From T cells, B-cell-depleted T cells, or PBMCs came the material, which was cDNA or gDNA.

CDR1 and CDR2 (germline): SGHRS, YFSETQ. The V end lost 5 bases, the J end lost 0 bases, and 12 bases lay between the germline ends. The CDR3 is made up of 16 amino acids. The Seattle patients joined while their infection was active and were tracked longitudinally afterward. Original handling: Amplification of reference gene primers was used by the study to estimate nucleated cell counts. Sequencing was performed with immunoSEQ multiplex PCR; in TCRdb, only in-frame clones are kept and a portion is missing. V and J calls and clone size are copied from that table; D and trimming were computed from the DNA. Among 150,000 to 200,000 clones listed, approximately 81% were seen once.

The sequencing sample was made of peripheral blood. The chain couples TRBV5-1 to TRBJ2-6; D remains unclear. The receptor's source is a woman aged 70-85 years with COVID-19, enrolled during active disease. The CDR3 sequence: CASSLEVRSGANVLTF. The CDR3 bases are TGCGCCAGCAGTTTAGAAGTTCGCTCTGGGGCCAACGTCCTGACTTTC. Drawing the rest from reference TRBV5-1 and TRBJ2-6, the complete variable domain is KAGVTQTPRYLIKTRGQQVTLSCSPISGHRSVSWYQQTPGQGLQFLFEYFSETQRNKGNFPGRFSGRQFSNSRSEMNVSTLELGDSALYLCASSLEVRSGANVLTFGAGSRLTVL.